This T cell receptor beta chain was captured in a study of blood T cell repertoires in COVID-19. Study as a whole: Sites across the United States, Italy and Spain contributed samples from acute and convalescent COVID-19. T cells, B-cell-depleted T cells, or PBMCs supplied cDNA or gDNA.

Authors' analysis steps: Amplification of reference gene primers provided the estimated nucleated cell counts. Clones were sequenced by immunoSEQ multiplex PCR, and TCRdb holds only the in-frame ones, with some missing. The DNA gave D and trimming, while V, J and clone size come from that table. Of tens of thousands of clones listed, less than 85% were seen once; the top ten hold approximately 14%. Germline V lookup: CDR1 SGHRS, CDR2 YFSETQ. The CDR3 covers 15 residues. After removal of 0 bases from V and 7 bases from J, the junction contained 4 bases not matched to a gene. The origin of this receptor is a woman in her seventies with acute or convalescent COVID-19. The J gene is TRBJ1-6, the V gene TRBV5-1, with 7 bases aligning to TRBD1. Sequenced input: peripheral blood. This CDR3 is CASSLETGRNSPLHF. The CDR3 coding sequence is TGCGCCAGCAGCTTGGAGACAGGGCGGAATTCACCCCTCCACTTT.